This T cell receptor beta chain was profiled in a study of T-cell reconstitution after alpha-beta-depleted transplantation in children. Using unique molecular identifiers, the investigators prepared the TCRbeta library. A single record per CDR3 protein comes from TCRdb applying MiXCR to the PCR reads. This sample yields about 500,000 distinct CDR3 sequences, of which 32% are seen a single time; 2% to 3% belongs to the top ten. V was trimmed by 0 bases and J by 5 bases, leaving 11 bases between them. This CDR3 spans 15 amino acids. Per germline, CDR1 MNHEY and CDR2 SVGAGI. The sequence came from a human donor who donated a stem cell graft to a child with aplastic anemia. The chain uses TRBV6-5 and TRBJ2-1; D ambiguous. This material consisted of PBMCs from the stem cell graft donor, taken from the stem cell graft. Here the CDR3 DNA reads TGTGCCAGCAGTTACTCGAAGTTCGGAAACAATGAGCAGTTCTTC. Translated: CASSYSKFGNNEQFF.